The 23 T cell receptor beta chains listed next were all sequenced from one sample in a study of cytomegalovirus exposure and HLA in healthy donors. 13 Jbeta primers and 60 Vbeta primers were used for the PCR. Clones were sequenced by immunoSEQ multiplex PCR, and TCRdb holds only the in-frame ones, with some missing. The data show around 150,000 clones, over 60% seen once. Sequencing was done on a sample of PBMCs. The receptors were gathered from a woman in her forties or fifties in good health and CMV-seropositive.

This sequence joins TRBV10-3 and TRBJ2-3, with TRBD2 matching 8 bases. The CDR3 is made up of 14 amino acids. V lost 6 bases, J lost 2 bases, and 4 bases stayed unmatched. Germline V gives CDR1 ENHRY, CDR2 SYGVKD. The CDR3 nucleotides are TGTGCCATCAGCCGTAGCGGGACCACAGATACGCAGTATTTT. Translating it yields CAISRSGTTDTQYF.

This clone was seen a few times. The chain is built from TRBV5-1 and TRBJ1-3, with TRBD1 identical over 7 bases. Trimming at V came to 3 bases and at J to 1 base, leaving 4 bases not matched to a gene. The CDR3 runs 15 residues. Germline V CDR1 and CDR2: SGHRS, YFSETQ. The CDR3 region has the DNA TGCGCCAGCAGCTCGGGACAGTGGTCTGGAAACACCATATATTTT. Its translation: CASSSGQWSGNTIYF.

The rearrangement uses TRBV9 and TRBJ2-1; D possibly corresponds to TRBD2 (6 bases). In germline, CDR1 is SGDLS, CDR2 YYNGEE. This CDR3 contains 15 residues. The V end lost 1 base, the J end lost 2 bases, and 10 bases lay between the germline ends. CDR3 amino acids: CASSVSGGPYNEQFF. For the CDR3, the DNA is TGTGCCAGCAGCGTATCCGGGGGACCCTACAATGAGCAGTTCTTC. The whole variable domain, filled in from reference TRBV9 and TRBJ2-1, reads DSGVTQTPKHLITATGQRVTLRCSPRSGDLSVYWYQQSLDQGLQFLIQYYNGEERAKGNILERFSAQQFPDLHSELNLSSLELGDSALYFCASSVSGGPYNEQFFGPGTRLTVL.

This chain uses TRBV11-2 with TRBJ2-5; perhaps TRBD2 as D (6 bases). V was shortened by 1 base and J by 2 bases, with 14 bases between the two germline ends. From germline, CDR1 is SGHAT and CDR2 FQNNGV. The CDR3 totals 16 residues. The DNA of the CDR3 is TGTGCCAGCAGCTTAGTTGCGGGGACGTTTCAAGAGACCCAGTACTTC. This encodes CASSLVAGTFQETQYF.

The chain combines TRBV10-2 with TRBJ1-1; a weak D match, TRBD1 (5 bases). The germline CDR1 and CDR2 sequences are WSHSY and SAAADI. V was clipped by 8 bases and J by 0 bases, with 13 bases between them. The CDR3 contains 14 residues. CDR3 sequence reads: CASVIGGMNTEAFF. CDR3 nucleotide sequence: TGCGCCAGCGTGATCGGGGGGATGAACACTGAAGCTTTCTTT.

This clone occurred a few times. The gene calls are TRBV18 and TRBJ2-7, with a possible D match to TRBD1 (5 bases). Germline CDR1 and CDR2: KGHSH and LQKENI. V was cut by 0 bases and J by 6 bases, with 12 bases left in between. This CDR3 is built from 14 residues. The CDR3 sequence: CASSPPMGQGEQYF. CDR3 DNA sequence: TGTGCCAGCTCACCACCCATGGGGCAAGGCGAGCAGTACTTC.

This chain uses TRBV19 with TRBJ1-2; 8 bases match TRBD1. This CDR3 spans 14 amino acids. Trimming at V came to 7 bases and at J to 3 bases, leaving 7 bases not matched to a gene. The germline V gene encodes CDR1 LNHDA and CDR2 SQIVND (reference sequence). The CDR3 coding sequence is TGTGCCAGTATTGGACAGGGTATTTACTATGGCTACACCTTC. Residues: CASIGQGIYYGYTF.

The V call is TRBV4-1, the J call TRBJ2-7; 7 positions agree with TRBD1. Germline assignment: CDR1 MGHRA and CDR2 YSYEKL. The CDR3 sequence is 14 residues long. V was clipped by 6 bases and J by 6 bases; unmatched bases: 11. As DNA, the CDR3 is TGCGCCAGCAGTACCAGGACAGGTGTGGGCGAGCAGTACTTC. It translates to CASSTRTGVGEQYF.

V and J are TRBV18 and TRBJ2-3; 7 nucleotides agree with TRBD2. CDR1 is KGHSH, CDR2 LQKENI, per germline. CDR3 length equals 13 residues. V shed 3 bases, J shed 5 bases, and the junction held 2 bases outside the gene matches. CDR3: CASSPQREDTQYF. The DNA of the CDR3 is TGTGCCAGCTCACCCCAGCGGGAAGATACGCAGTATTTT. The whole variable domain, remainder taken from reference TRBV18 and TRBJ2-3, is NAGVMQNPRHLVRRRGQEARLRCSPMKGHSHVYWYRQLPEEGLKFMVYLQKENIIDESGMPKERFSAEFPKEGPSILRIQQVVRGDSAAYFCASSPQREDTQYFGPGTRLTVL.

The chain couples TRBV9 to TRBJ1-4; 7 nucleotides align to TRBD1. Germline CDR1 SGDLS, CDR2 YYNGEE. Trimming at V came to 3 bases and at J to 8 bases, leaving 7 bases not matched to a gene. The CDR3 has 14 amino acids. The CDR3 DNA reads TGTGCCAGCAGCGACGGGACAGCATCCGAAAAACTGTTTTTT. It is translated as CASSDGTASEKLFF.

The rearrangement uses TRBV5-4 and TRBJ2-1; 11 nucleotides align to TRBD2. V gave up 4 bases and J gave up 5 bases; unmatched junction bases: 5. CDR1 is SGHNT, CDR2 YYREEE, per germline (reference sequence). The CDR3 is made up of 15 amino acids. This CDR3 is CASSPGTSGNNEQFF. CDR3 bases: TGTGCCAGCAGCCCCGGGACTAGCGGTAACAATGAGCAGTTCTTC.

This clone was detected a few times. This sequence joins TRBV5-8 and TRBJ2-7; D is possibly TRBD1 (5 bases). Germline V gives CDR1 SGHTS, CDR2 YDEGEE. This CDR3 comprises 13 residues. Trimming cost V 3 bases and J 1 base, with 8 bases left between them. Written as DNA, the CDR3 is TGTGCCAGCAGCTACAGGCGTTCCTACGAGCAGTACTTC. Protein sequence: CASSYRRSYEQYF.

The chain recombines TRBV4-1 with TRBJ2-7; 10 nucleotides match TRBD2. J lost 2 bases, V lost 5 bases, and 9 bases had no gene match. This CDR3 has 16 amino acids. Germline V gene sequence: CDR1 MGHRA, CDR2 YSYEKL. The CDR3: CASSTTSSGGTYEQYF. CDR3 nucleotide sequence: TGCGCCAGCAGCACAACCTCTAGCGGGGGAACCTACGAGCAGTACTTC.

The rearrangement links TRBV5-4 to TRBJ2-7; TRBD2 matches at 7 bases. The V and J ends lost 0 bases and 6 bases, in that order; junction bases with no gene match: 3. The CDR3 sequence is 13 residues long. Germline assignment: CDR1 SGHNT and CDR2 YYREEE (reference sequence). CDR3 in amino acids: CASSLVGGFEQYF. CDR3 nucleotide sequence: TGTGCCAGCAGCTTGGTCGGGGGGTTCGAGCAGTACTTC. Supplemented by reference TRBV5-4 and TRBJ2-7, the full variable domain reads ETGVTQSPTHLIKTRGQQVTLRCSSQSGHNTVSWYQQALGQGPQFIFQYYREEENGRGNFPPRFSGLQFPNYSSELNVNALELDDSALYLCASSLVGGFEQYFGPGTRLTVT.

The chain is built from TRBV9 and TRBJ2-1; D ambiguous. Germline CDR1 is SGDLS and CDR2 is YYNGEE. V lost 0 bases, J lost 5 bases, and 15 bases lay in between. The CDR3 is made up of 16 amino acids. The CDR3 sequence: CASSVGATPPHNEQFF. The CDR3 region has the DNA TGTGCCAGCAGCGTAGGGGCTACCCCCCCCCACAATGAGCAGTTCTTC.

The rearrangement uses TRBV7-2 and TRBJ2-1; D might be TRBD2 (6 bases). Trimming shortened V by 5 bases and J by 11 bases, and 16 bases separated the two germline ends. The CDR3 contains 13 residues. CDR1 is SGHTA, CDR2 FQGNSA, per germline. The CDR3 spells CASSHPLEGKQFF. Here the CDR3 DNA reads TGTGCCAGCAGCCATCCCCTGGAGGGTAAGCAGTTCTTC.

As to this clone: Other DNA sequences within the sample encode an identical CDR3. V is TRBV10-3 and J is TRBJ1-2, with a tentative D call TRBD1 (5 bases). Trimming pared 8 bases from V and 2 bases from J, leaving 12 bases between. Per the germline V gene, CDR1 is ENHRY and CDR2 is SYGVKD. This CDR3 is built from 13 residues. CDR3 sequence (DNA): TGTGCCATCTCAAAGGACATCAACTATGGCTACACCTTC. Protein: CAISKDINYGYTF.

The chain employs TRBV5-8 and TRBJ1-4; D is possibly TRBD1 (5 bases). Looked up from germline, CDR1 is SGHTS and CDR2 is YDEGEE. The CDR3 consists of 16 residues. Trimming took 10 bases from V and 0 from J, leaving 19 bases between them. The DNA of the CDR3 is TGTGCCCTCATTAGGGAGCGGGACTCAACTAATGAAAAACTGTTTTTT. It translates to CALIRERDSTNEKLFF.

The V gene is TRBV18, the J gene TRBJ2-7; D call uncertain. Germline V gene sequence: CDR1 KGHSH, CDR2 LQKENI. The CDR3 totals 15 residues. V lost 2 bases, J lost 2 bases, and 13 bases lay in between. The CDR3 DNA follows: TGTGCCAGCTCACCAAATACAGCCATCCCCTACGAGCAGTACTTC. It is translated as CASSPNTAIPYEQYF.

This chain joins TRBV5-6 and TRBJ1-3; weak D call: TRBD1 (6 bases). V lost 2 bases and J 2 bases, leaving 8 bases between the germline ends. CDR1 SGHDT and CDR2 YYEEEE come from the germline V gene. This CDR3 contains 14 residues. The CDR3 DNA reads TGTGCCAGCAGCTTCGGACAGACTGGAAACACCATATATTTT. Amino acids: CASSFGQTGNTIYF.

The rearrangement joins TRBV20-1 to TRBJ1-1, with 7 bases identical to TRBD1. V dropped 4 bases and J dropped 8; count of bases not matched to a gene: 4. Per the germline V gene, CDR1 is DFQATT and CDR2 is SNEGSKA (reference sequence). CDR3 size: 11 residues. CDR3 amino acids: CSATRTGEAFF. Here the CDR3 DNA reads TGCAGTGCTACCCGGACAGGAGAAGCTTTCTTT.

The chain joins TRBV9 to TRBJ2-3, with TRBD2 matching over 10 bases. Germline V gene lookup returns CDR1 SGDLS and CDR2 YYNGEE. CDR3 length: 17 residues. The V segment lost 0 bases and the J segment 4 bases; nucleotides outside the gene matches: 8. The CDR3 sequence is CASSVEASGSWADTQYF. The CDR3 DNA is TGTGCCAGCAGCGTAGAAGCTAGCGGGAGTTGGGCAGATACGCAGTATTTT.

The chain is built from TRBV28 and TRBJ1-1; no firm D call. V was clipped by 4 bases and J by 8 bases, with 14 bases between them. The CDR3 covers 13 residues. CDR1 and CDR2 from the germline V gene are MDHEN and SYDVKM. For the CDR3, the DNA is TGTGCCAGCAGTTGGCCCTACCCGAGGGAAGCTTTCTTT. It translates to CASSWPYPREAFF. Full variable domain (missing parts from reference TRBV28 and TRBJ1-1): DVKVTQSSRYLVKRTGEKVFLECVQDMDHENMFWYRQDPGLGLRLIYFSYDVKMKEKGDIPEGYSVSREKKERFSLILESASTNQTSMYLCASSWPYPREAFFGQGTRLTVV.